The sequence of this TCR beta chain was determined in a study of CD8 T cells in ankylosing spondylitis. Study results and limitations: According to the report, clones linked to the disease were significantly enriched in matched synovial fluid samples taken from ankylosing spondylitis patients.

There are many counts of this clonotype. Its antigen is as yet unknown. Germline loops: CDR1 SGDLS, CDR2 YYNGEE. With 0 bases removed from V and 8 bases from J, the gap between germline ends came to 17 bases. This CDR3 spans 15 amino acids. TCRdb recomputed calls from the 5' RACE reads with MiXCR, one row per CDR3 protein. This table holds approximately 13,000 distinct CDR3 sequences, 2.5% to 3% found once. Source material: blood, either unsorted or a sorted T cell fraction (not recorded which). The clonotype comes from a male donor with ankylosing spondylitis or in good health (not recorded which). The chain employs TRBV9 and TRBJ1-2; D may be TRBD1 (5 bases). The CDR3 DNA reads TGTGCCAGCAGCGTAGCAGCTACCCCTCGGGACGGCTACACCTTC. It yields the protein CASSVAATPRDGYTF.